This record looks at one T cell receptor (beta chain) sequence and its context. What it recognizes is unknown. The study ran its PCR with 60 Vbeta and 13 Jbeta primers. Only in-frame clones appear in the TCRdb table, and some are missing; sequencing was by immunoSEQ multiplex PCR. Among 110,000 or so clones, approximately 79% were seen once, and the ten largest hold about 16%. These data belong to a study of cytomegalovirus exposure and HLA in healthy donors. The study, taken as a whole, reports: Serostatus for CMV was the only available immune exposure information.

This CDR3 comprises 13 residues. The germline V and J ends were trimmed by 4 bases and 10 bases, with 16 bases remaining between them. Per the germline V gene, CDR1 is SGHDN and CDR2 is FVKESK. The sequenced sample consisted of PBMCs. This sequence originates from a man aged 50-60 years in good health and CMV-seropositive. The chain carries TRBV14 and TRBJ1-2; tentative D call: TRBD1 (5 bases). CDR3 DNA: TGTGCCAGCAGCCGCGTAGGGGCCTTAGACTACACCTTC. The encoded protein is CASSRVGALDYTF.